These 8 T cell receptor beta chains were sequenced from one sample in a study of T cells in Graves' hyperthyroidism and ophthalmopathy. The source material, RNA transcripts, was used to amplify TCR beta CDR3 regions. First-round RT-PCR targeting the TCR CDR3 was performed with the HTBI primer set. TCRdb re-called the multiplex PCR reads with MiXCR, one entry per CDR3 protein. The data show approximately 690,000 distinct CDR3 sequences, with roughly 20% seen just once and roughly a third held by the top ten. The sequencing input was blood. The receptors come from a man aged 25-45 years with Graves' ophthalmopathy.

This clonotype has at least ten counts. The chain combines TRBV3-1 with TRBJ1-2; 8 nucleotides line up with TRBD1. CDR1 and CDR2 (germline): LGHDT, YNNKEL (reference sequence). With V trimmed by 1 base and J by 7 bases, 2 bases remained unmatched. The CDR3 is 13 amino acids. DNA for the CDR3: TGTGCCAGCAGCCAAGGCGGGACAGGTGGCTACACCTTC. This gives the protein CASSQGGTGGYTF.

The chain carries TRBV12-3 or TRBV12-4 and TRBJ2-2; 9 positions agree with TRBD1. The CDR3 has 15 residues. The V and J ends lost 7 bases and 3 bases, in that order; junction bases with no gene match: 6. The DNA of the CDR3 is TGTGCCAGCATTAACAGGGGGCAAGACACCGGGGAGCTGTTTTTT. This codes for CASINRGQDTGELFF.

The sample holds many counts of this clonotype. V gene TRBV2 combines with J gene TRBJ2-2, with 8 bases fitting TRBD1. Germline CDR1 and CDR2: SNHLY and FYNNEI. The CDR3 length is 15 residues. The trim removed 2 bases at V and 6 bases at J, leaving 5 bases unmatched. The CDR3 loop reads CASSEHATGAGELFF. CDR3 in DNA: TGTGCCAGCAGTGAACATGCGACAGGGGCCGGGGAGCTGTTTTTT.

This clonotype was observed a few times. The V gene is TRBV20-1, the J gene TRBJ2-7; 11 nucleotides align to TRBD2. CDR3 length equals 13 residues. V gave up 6 bases and J gave up 5 bases; unmatched junction bases: 6. Germline CDR1 reads DFQATT; CDR2 reads SNEGSKA (reference sequence). The CDR3 spells CSARTSGSHEQYF. For the CDR3, the DNA is TGCAGTGCGCGCACTAGCGGGAGTCACGAGCAGTACTTC.

This clonotype was counted many times. This chain joins TRBV28 and TRBJ1-1, with no clear D. V was shortened by 2 bases and J by 1 base, with 2 bases between the two germline ends. Germline lookup yields CDR1 MDHEN and CDR2 SYDVKM. This CDR3 spans 12 amino acids. The CDR3 sequence: CASSLRNTEAFF. The CDR3 DNA is TGTGCCAGCAGTTTAAGGAACACTGAAGCTTTCTTT.

This chain uses TRBV5-1 with TRBJ1-4; D is perhaps TRBD1 (6 bases). The CDR3 is made up of 16 amino acids. Germline V gene data show CDR1 as SGHRS and CDR2 as YFSETQ. The V end lost 4 bases, the J end lost 0 bases, and 13 bases lay between the germline ends. CDR3 protein: CASSTGQTTTNEKLFF. The CDR3 region has the DNA TGCGCCAGCAGCACAGGACAGACTACAACTAATGAAAAACTGTTTTTT.

This clonotype was counted between two and nine times. The V and J genes are TRBV27 and TRBJ2-1, with 7 bases that match TRBD1. V shed 5 bases and J 8 bases; nucleotides not matched to a gene: 3. In germline, CDR1 is MNHEY, CDR2 SMNVEV (reference sequence). This CDR3 is built from 12 residues. The CDR3: CASSHGQDEQFF. The CDR3 nucleotides read TGTGCCAGCAGTCACGGACAGGATGAGCAGTTCTTC.

The chain carries TRBV6-2 or TRBV6-3 and TRBJ1-1, with 8 positions matching TRBD1. CDR1 is MNHEY and CDR2 is SVGEGT in the germline V gene. The CDR3 is 13 residues long. V lost 7 bases to trimming and J lost 5 bases; unmatched junction nucleotides: 6. The CDR3 DNA sequence: TGTGCCAGCACCCACAGGGGGAAGACTGAAGCTTTCTTT. It codes for CASTHRGKTEAFF.